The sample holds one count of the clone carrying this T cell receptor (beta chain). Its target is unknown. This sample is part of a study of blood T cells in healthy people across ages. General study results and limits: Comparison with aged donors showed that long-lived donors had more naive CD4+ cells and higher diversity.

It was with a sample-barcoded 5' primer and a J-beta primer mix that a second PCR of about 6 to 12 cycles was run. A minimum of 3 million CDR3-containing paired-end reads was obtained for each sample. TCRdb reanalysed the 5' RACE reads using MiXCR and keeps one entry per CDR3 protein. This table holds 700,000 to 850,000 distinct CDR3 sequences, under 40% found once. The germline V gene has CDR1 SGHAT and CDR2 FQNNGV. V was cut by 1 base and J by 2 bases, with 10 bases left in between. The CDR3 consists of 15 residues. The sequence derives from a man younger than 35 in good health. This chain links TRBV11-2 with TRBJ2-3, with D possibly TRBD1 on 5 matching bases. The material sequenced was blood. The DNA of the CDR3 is TGTGCCAGCAGCTTAGGGACACCTCACACAGATACGCAGTATTTT. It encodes CASSLGTPHTDTQYF.